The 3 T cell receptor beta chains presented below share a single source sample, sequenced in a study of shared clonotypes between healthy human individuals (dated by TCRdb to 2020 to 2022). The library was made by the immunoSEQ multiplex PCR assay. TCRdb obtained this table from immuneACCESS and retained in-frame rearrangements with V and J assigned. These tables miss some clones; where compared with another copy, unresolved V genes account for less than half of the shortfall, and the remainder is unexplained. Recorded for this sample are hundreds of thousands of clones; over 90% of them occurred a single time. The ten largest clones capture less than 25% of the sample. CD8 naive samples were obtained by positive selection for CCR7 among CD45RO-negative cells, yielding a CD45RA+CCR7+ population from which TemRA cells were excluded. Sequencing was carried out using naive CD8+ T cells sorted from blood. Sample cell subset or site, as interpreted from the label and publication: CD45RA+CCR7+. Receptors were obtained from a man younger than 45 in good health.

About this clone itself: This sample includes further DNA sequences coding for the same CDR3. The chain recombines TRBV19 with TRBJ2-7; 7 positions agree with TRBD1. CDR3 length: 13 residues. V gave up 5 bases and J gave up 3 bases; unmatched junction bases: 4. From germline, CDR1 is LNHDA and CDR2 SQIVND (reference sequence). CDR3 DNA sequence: TGTGCCAGTAGTCTCCGGACAGGCTACGAGCAGTACTTC. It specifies CASSLRTGYEQYF.

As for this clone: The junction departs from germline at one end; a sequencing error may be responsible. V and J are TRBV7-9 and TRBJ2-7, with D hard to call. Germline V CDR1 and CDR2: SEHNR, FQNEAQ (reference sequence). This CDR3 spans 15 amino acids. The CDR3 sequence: CASSLAQGTSHEQYF. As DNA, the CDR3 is TGTGCCAGCAGCTTAGCGCAAGGTACCTCCCACGAGCAGTACTTC.

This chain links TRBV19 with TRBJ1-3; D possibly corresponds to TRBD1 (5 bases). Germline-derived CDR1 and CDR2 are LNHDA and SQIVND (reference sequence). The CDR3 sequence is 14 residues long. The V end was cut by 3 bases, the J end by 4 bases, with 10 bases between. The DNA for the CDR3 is TGTGCCAGTAGTATCTCAGGGACGGGAAACACCATATATTTT. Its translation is CASSISGTGNTIYF.